This passage covers 20 T cell receptor beta chains from one sample sequenced in a study of radiation and T cells in renal cell carcinoma. This table comes from immunoSEQ multiplex PCR, and its TCRdb copy is limited to in-frame clones, with some not included. The sample has tens of thousands of clones, 86% seen once. The time point denotes: blood 2 weeks post-SBRT. The treatment denotes: 15 Gy SBRT to primary tumor, nephrectomy 4 weeks later. Sequencing was performed on blood, taken from a patient whose treatment included radiotherapy and nephrectomy. The receptors come from a woman between 50 and 59 years old with renal cell carcinoma.

The genes are TRBV5-1 and TRBJ2-3; D gene ambiguous. CDR1 is SGHRS, CDR2 YFSETQ, per germline. The CDR3 is 14 amino acids. V lost 6 bases, J lost 0 bases, and 11 bases lay in between. The CDR3 here is CASIQDTSTDTQYF. In nucleotides, the CDR3 is TGCGCCAGCATTCAGGATACGAGCACAGATACGCAGTATTTT.

The V gene is TRBV9, the J gene TRBJ2-4; TRBD1 might be the D (5 bases). V was clipped by 3 bases and J by 3 bases, with 22 bases between them. CDR1 and CDR2 from the germline V gene are SGDLS and YYNGEE. This CDR3 spans 18 amino acids. CDR3 sequence reads: CASSDPVRVVGDKNIQYF. In nucleotides, the CDR3 is TGTGCCAGCAGCGATCCCGTGCGAGTTGTAGGGGACAAAAACATTCAGTACTTC.

The rearrangement joins TRBV5-1 to TRBJ2-3; 7 nucleotides match TRBD2. Germline loops: CDR1 SGHRS, CDR2 YFSETQ. The V and J ends lost 1 base and 6 bases, in that order; junction bases with no gene match: 2. CDR3 length equals 13 residues. The CDR3 region is CASSLREEDTQYF. The CDR3 DNA follows: TGCGCCAGCAGCTTGCGGGAGGAGGATACGCAGTATTTT.

This chain uses TRBV6-6 with TRBJ1-2; D uncertain. Germline V gives CDR1 MNHNY, CDR2 SVGAGI (reference sequence). This CDR3 is built from 14 residues. V lost 2 bases, J lost 4 bases, and 11 bases lay in between. The DNA of the CDR3 is TGTGCCAGCAGTTACGAGGGCGACTTCTATGGCTACACCTTC. Translated: CASSYEGDFYGYTF.

This rearrangement joins TRBV4-3 to TRBJ2-2, with TRBD2 identical over 7 bases. Trimming removed 1 base from V and 6 bases from J; junction bases left unmatched: 5. The CDR3 loop spans 15 amino acids. Looked up from germline, CDR1 is LGHNA and CDR2 is YSLEER. CDR3 in amino acids: CASSQGGGISGELFF. The DNA of the CDR3 is TGCGCCAGCAGCCAAGGGGGAGGGATCTCCGGGGAGCTGTTTTTT.

The J gene is TRBJ2-5, the V gene TRBV4-3, with 7 positions matching TRBD2. With 0 bases clipped from V and 7 bases from J, the junction kept 5 bases outside the gene matches. Germline V gene lookup returns CDR1 LGHNA and CDR2 YSLEER. The CDR3 covers 14 residues. DNA of the CDR3: TGCGCCAGCAGCCAAGATTGGGGGGGGACGACCCAGTACTTC. It is translated as CASSQDWGGTTQYF.

The chain recombines TRBV9 with TRBJ2-3; 8 bases map to TRBD2. This CDR3 is built from 17 residues. Germline V gene sequence: CDR1 SGDLS, CDR2 YYNGEE. J gave up 0 bases and V 0 bases, and 6 bases lay outside the gene matches. This CDR3 reads CASSVAGGGFSTDTQYF. The CDR3, as DNA: TGTGCCAGCAGCGTAGCGGGAGGGGGATTTAGCACAGATACGCAGTATTTT.

This clone occurred once. V gene TRBV9 combines with J gene TRBJ2-1; no firm D call. V lost 0 bases and J lost 9, with 10 bases in between. From germline, CDR1 is SGDLS and CDR2 YYNGEE. The CDR3 consists of 13 residues. CDR3 bases: TGTGCCAGCAGCGTAGAAGGTGGGTTTGAGCAGTTCTTC. Protein product: CASSVEGGFEQFF.

The CDR3 sequence is CASSLDVATQETQYF. DNA for the CDR3: TGTGCCAGCAGCTTAGATGTGGCTACCCAAGAGACCCAGTACTTC. The rearrangement joins TRBV7-2 to TRBJ2-5, with D hard to call. Germline V gene lookup returns CDR1 SGHTA and CDR2 FQGNSA. There are 15 residues in the CDR3. Deletions cut 1 base from V and 1 base from J, with 10 bases between.

The chain joins TRBV9 to TRBJ2-7, with D possibly TRBD2 on 6 matching bases. The V gene's germline CDR1 is SGDLS and CDR2 YYNGEE. CDR3 length: 15 amino acids. The germline V and J ends were trimmed by 4 bases and 2 bases, with 16 bases remaining between them. The DNA of the CDR3 is TGTGCCAGCAGCCCCCGACTAGGAACCACCTACGAGCAGTACTTC. It is translated as CASSPRLGTTYEQYF.

The V gene is TRBV10-3, the J gene TRBJ2-3, with D perhaps matching TRBD1 or TRBD2 (5 bases each). The CDR3 runs 14 residues. In germline, CDR1 is ENHRY, CDR2 SYGVKD. Between the trimmed V and J ends, which lost 5 bases and 6 bases, there was a span of 15 bases. CDR3 loop: CAISPSREGDTQYF. The CDR3 bases are TGTGCCATCAGTCCCAGTCGTGAGGGGGATACGCAGTATTTT.

Only one count was recorded for this clone. The V call is TRBV5-4, the J call TRBJ1-1, with D hard to call. Trimming left V 0 bases short and J 0 bases short, with 9 bases between. The CDR3 contains 15 residues. Germline assignment: CDR1 SGHNT and CDR2 YYREEE (reference sequence). CDR3 sequence: CASSLAVGMNTEAFF. CDR3 nucleotides: TGTGCCAGCAGCTTGGCTGTGGGTATGAACACTGAAGCTTTCTTT.

The rearrangement joins TRBV28 to TRBJ1-5, with D tentatively TRBD1 (6 bases). V shed 4 bases and J shed 1 base, with 26 bases lying between them. The CDR3 runs 20 residues. Germline CDR1 is MDHEN and CDR2 is SYDVKM. This CDR3 reads CASSSTLGQLPYTSNQPQHF. The CDR3 bases are TGTGCCAGCAGTTCAACCCTCGGACAGCTACCTTATACCAGCAATCAGCCCCAGCATTTT.

This sequence joins TRBV4-1 and TRBJ2-7; 8 nucleotides line up with TRBD2. The CDR3 consists of 15 residues. Germline values: CDR1 MGHRA, CDR2 YSYEKL. J gave up 2 bases and V 2 bases, and 5 bases lay outside the gene matches. CDR3 region: CASSQSGSGTYEQYF. DNA of the CDR3: TGCGCCAGCAGCCAAAGCGGGAGTGGGACCTACGAGCAGTACTTC.

The rearrangement joins TRBV11-3 to TRBJ2-5; 9 bases fit TRBD2. V lost 5 bases to trimming and J lost 9 bases; unmatched junction nucleotides: 13. Germline-derived CDR1 and CDR2 are SGHNT and YENEEA. The CDR3 has 15 residues. The CDR3: CASSPRASGARPQYF. In nucleotides, the CDR3 is TGTGCCAGCAGCCCAAGGGCTAGCGGGGCTCGGCCCCAGTACTTC.

The V gene is TRBV6-4, the J gene TRBJ2-1; D is unclear. Trimming removed 1 base from V and 9 bases from J, with 7 bases in between. The CDR3 is made up of 12 amino acids. Germline CDR1 reads MRHNA; CDR2 reads SNTAGT. CDR3 region: CASSDLWGEQFF. Here the CDR3 DNA reads TGTGCCAGCAGTGACTTGTGGGGTGAGCAGTTCTTC.

On this clone itself: This sample also contains other DNA sequences that code for the same CDR3. The rearrangement uses TRBV6-6 and TRBJ2-5; a weak D match, TRBD1 (6 bases). V lost 0 bases and J lost 3, with 8 bases in between. CDR1 MNHNY and CDR2 SVGAGI come from the germline V gene (reference sequence). CDR3 length: 14 residues. The CDR3 sequence: CASSYSNREETQYF. The DNA of the CDR3 is TGTGCCAGCAGTTACTCGAACAGGGAAGAGACCCAGTACTTC.

The CDR3, as DNA: TGCAGCGCCTCCGGGGGTACGAGCAATCAGCCCCAGCATTTT. It codes for CSASGGTSNQPQHF. This rearrangement joins TRBV29-1 to TRBJ1-5; TRBD1 might be the D (5 bases). This CDR3 spans 14 amino acids. Trimming shortened V by 7 bases and J by 1 base, and 14 bases separated the two germline ends. Germline V gene data show CDR1 as SQVTM and CDR2 as ANQGSEA.

The J gene is TRBJ1-3, the V gene TRBV2, with 7 bases matching TRBD1. Germline loops: CDR1 SNHLY, CDR2 FYNNEI. The CDR3 spans 15 residues. V was pared by 3 bases and J by 8 bases, with 10 bases of the junction left unmatched. The CDR3 loop reads CASSDRTGNLDTIYF. Written as DNA, the CDR3 is TGTGCCAGCAGTGACCGGACAGGAAATCTAGACACCATATATTTT.

The chain has TRBV4-3 and TRBJ1-1; no clear D. The ends were cut back, 0 bases at V and 3 bases at J, with 11 bases in the middle. The germline CDR1 and CDR2 sequences are LGHNA and YSLEER. This CDR3 has 15 amino acids. CDR3 sequence (DNA): TGCGCCAGCAGCCAAGATCTTCAGCCGTACACTGAAGCTTTCTTT. Its protein product is CASSQDLQPYTEAFF.